A single sample gave rise to the 25 T cell receptor beta chains below, sequenced in a study of blood T cell repertoires in COVID-19. Assay: immunoSEQ multiplex PCR; the TCRdb copy retains only in-frame clones and omits some. Of 260,000 or so clones in the sample, just over 85% were seen once. The sequenced sample consisted of PBMCs or T cells enriched from blood (not recorded which). The receptor set was obtained from a man aged 18 to 29 who had recovered from COVID-19.

This clone is a singleton in its sample. The rearrangement uses TRBV5-1 and TRBJ2-7, with 8 bases fitting TRBD1. Germline assignment: CDR1 SGHRS and CDR2 YFSETQ. The CDR3 runs to 14 residues. V dropped 4 bases and J dropped 2; count of bases not matched to a gene: 5. The CDR3, as DNA: TGCGCCAGCAGCGTGGGACAGGACCCCTACGAGCAGTACTTC. It yields the protein CASSVGQDPYEQYF.

The V call is TRBV18, the J call TRBJ2-7; 8 bases are a match to TRBD1. V lost 3 bases, J lost 3 bases, and 4 bases stayed unmatched. Germline values: CDR1 KGHSH, CDR2 LQKENI. CDR3 length: 14 residues. The CDR3: CASSPDRGIYEQYF. CDR3 bases: TGTGCCAGCTCACCTGACAGGGGCATCTACGAGCAGTACTTC.

The rearrangement uses TRBV30 and TRBJ1-5; D is unresolved. The V gene lost 2 bases and the J gene lost 9 bases, with 11 bases spanning the gap. Germline V gene lookup returns CDR1 GTSNPN and CDR2 SVGIG (reference sequence). The CDR3 sequence is 12 residues long. The CDR3 DNA reads TGTGCCTGGAGTAGAGGGCTGGGGCCCCAGCATTTT. Translation gives CAWSRGLGPQHF.

V usage is TRBV18 and J usage is TRBJ2-7; 9 bases are a match to TRBD1. Germline CDR1 and CDR2: KGHSH and LQKENI. The CDR3 spans 13 residues. After removal of 4 bases from V and 3 bases from J, the junction contained 1 base not matched to a gene. CDR3 nucleotides: TGTGCCAGCTCACAGGGACAGGGCTACGAGCAGTACTTC. Translation gives CASSQGQGYEQYF.

The chain links TRBV5-4 to TRBJ2-1; 12 bases fit TRBD2. In germline, CDR1 is SGHNT, CDR2 YYREEE (reference sequence). This CDR3 has 16 amino acids. V lost 3 bases, J lost 4 bases, and 5 bases stayed unmatched. This chain's CDR3 is CASSSSGTSGYNEQFF. In DNA, the CDR3 is TGTGCCAGCAGCTCTTCCGGGACTAGCGGGTACAATGAGCAGTTCTTC.

The CDR3 region has the DNA TGTGCCAGCTCTCCAATAGGTACCCAGGGGCATGGCTACACCTTC. Its translation: CASSPIGTQGHGYTF. The chain is built from TRBV18 and TRBJ1-2, with D possibly matching TRBD1 (6 bases). The CDR3 runs 15 residues. Germline V gives CDR1 KGHSH, CDR2 LQKENI. Trimming removed 6 bases at V and 6 bases at J, with 20 bases between.

The chain joins TRBV9 to TRBJ1-1; 8 nucleotides align to TRBD1. This CDR3 has 15 residues. V shed 2 bases, J shed 4 bases, and the junction held 7 bases outside the gene matches. CDR1 is SGDLS, CDR2 YYNGEE, per germline. This CDR3 is CASSVSTQGGTEAFF. In nucleotides, the CDR3 is TGTGCCAGCAGCGTCAGCACACAGGGGGGCACTGAAGCTTTCTTT.

The chain carries TRBV6-2 or TRBV6-3 and TRBJ2-7; tentatively, D is TRBD2 (7 bases). The CDR3 is 14 residues long. V was shortened by 5 bases and J by 4 bases, with 15 bases between the two germline ends. The germline CDR1 and CDR2 sequences are MNHEY and SVGEGT. CDR3: CASSKWGGGYEQYF. The DNA for the CDR3 is TGTGCCAGCAGTAAGTGGGGGGGCGGATACGAGCAGTACTTC.

About this clone itself: One end of the junction varies from germline; a read error may be responsible. The V and J genes are TRBV27 and TRBJ2-7; 8 positions agree with TRBD1. The CDR3 spans 10 residues. In germline, CDR1 is MNHEY, CDR2 SMNVEV (reference sequence). CDR3: CASGDRSTHF. The CDR3 bases are TGTGCCAGCGGGGACAGGTCAACTCACTTC.

The genes are TRBV5-1 and TRBJ2-5; TRBD2 matches at 8 bases. This CDR3 is 16 amino acids long. From germline, CDR1 is SGHRS and CDR2 YFSETQ. V lost 4 bases to trimming and J lost 4 bases; unmatched junction nucleotides: 12. The CDR3 loop reads CASSAQLADDGETQYF. Here the CDR3 DNA reads TGCGCCAGCAGCGCACAACTAGCGGATGACGGAGAGACCCAGTACTTC.

The rearrangement links TRBV19 to TRBJ2-3, with a possible D match to TRBD2 (5 bases). CDR1 and CDR2 from the germline V gene are LNHDA and SQIVND (reference sequence). The V end lost 2 bases, the J end lost 1 base, and 10 bases lay between the germline ends. The CDR3 covers 15 residues. In nucleotides, the CDR3 is TGTGCCAGTAGTATAACGCTAGCCCGCACAGATACGCAGTATTTT. Translation gives CASSITLARTDTQYF.

The chain links TRBV24-1 to TRBJ2-1; the D gene is possibly TRBD2 (6 bases). This CDR3 region has 13 residues. V lost 4 bases and J 8 bases, leaving 11 bases between the germline ends. Germline V lookup: CDR1 KGHDR, CDR2 SFDVKD. DNA for the CDR3: TGTGCCACCAGTGACACGGGACTCGATGAGCAGTTCTTC. Its translation is CATSDTGLDEQFF.

The V gene is TRBV28, the J gene TRBJ2-7, with TRBD1 matching 7 bases. The CDR3 is made up of 13 amino acids. The J segment lost 2 bases and the V segment lost 8 bases, leaving 6 bases of the junction unmatched. The germline V gene encodes CDR1 MDHEN and CDR2 SYDVKM. The CDR3 reads CASLPGQTYEQYF. The CDR3, as DNA: TGTGCCAGCCTACCGGGACAGACCTACGAGCAGTACTTC. Full variable domain (missing parts from reference TRBV28 and TRBJ2-7): DVKVTQSSRYLVKRTGEKVFLECVQDMDHENMFWYRQDPGLGLRLIYFSYDVKMKEKGDIPEGYSVSREKKERFSLILESASTNQTSMYLCASLPGQTYEQYFGPGTRLTVT.

The V call is TRBV5-8, the J call TRBJ2-5, with 8 positions matching TRBD2. Germline V gene sequence: CDR1 SGHTS, CDR2 YDEGEE. The CDR3 is 16 amino acids. V dropped 2 bases and J dropped 5; count of bases not matched to a gene: 11. The CDR3 loop reads CASSFGGGTGGETQYF. The CDR3 DNA sequence: TGTGCCAGCAGCTTCGGCGGGGGGACTGGGGGCGAGACCCAGTACTTC.

The chain couples TRBV28 to TRBJ1-4, with a possible D match to TRBD1 (6 bases). Trimming removed 6 bases from V and 4 bases from J, with 27 bases in between. The CDR3 extends over 19 amino acids. The germline CDR1 and CDR2 sequences are MDHEN and SYDVKM. CDR3 sequence: CASRIGLWGLPRHNEKLFF. In DNA form, the CDR3 reads TGTGCCAGCAGAATAGGACTGTGGGGGCTGCCCCGGCATAATGAAAAACTGTTTTTT.

V and J are TRBV7-9 and TRBJ2-6, with 7 nucleotides matching TRBD1. CDR3 length: 18 residues. Germline CDR1 is SEHNR and CDR2 is FQNEAQ (reference sequence). V trimming: 4 bases; J trimming: 0 bases; junction bases outside the gene matches: 9. The DNA of the CDR3 is TGTGCCAGCAGCTCCCCGGGACAGTCGAGCTCTGGGGCCAACGTCCTGACTTTC. Protein: CASSSPGQSSSGANVLTF.

The rearrangement uses TRBV7-8 and TRBJ1-3; TRBD1 aligns across 7 bases. The junction had 11 bases not matched to a gene; V was cut back by 4 bases and J by 2 bases. Germline V gene lookup returns CDR1 SGHVS and CDR2 FQNEAQ. The CDR3 totals 17 residues. Here the CDR3 DNA reads TGTGCCAGCAGCTCACGCTCCGAGGGGGCGACTGGAAACACCATATATTTT. Translating it yields CASSSRSEGATGNTIYF.

The rearrangement uses TRBV5-6 and TRBJ2-3, with D uncertain. Between the trimmed V and J ends, which lost 0 bases and 0 bases, there was a span of 8 bases. The CDR3 consists of 15 residues. The V gene's germline CDR1 is SGHDT and CDR2 YYEEEE. The CDR3 DNA sequence: TGTGCCAGCAGCTTGGACACCTCCAGCACAGATACGCAGTATTTT. Translating gives CASSLDTSSTDTQYF.

This clone appeared a few times. The chain employs TRBV5-1 and TRBJ2-1; 11 nucleotides match TRBD2. CDR1 is SGHRS, CDR2 YFSETQ, per germline. CDR3 size: 16 residues. V shed 1 base and J 4 bases; nucleotides not matched to a gene: 4. CDR3 protein: CASSLTSGSGYNEQFF. The CDR3 coding sequence is TGCGCCAGCAGCTTGACTAGCGGGAGTGGTTACAATGAGCAGTTCTTC.

The chain recombines TRBV5-1 with TRBJ2-2, with 7 bases lining up with TRBD1. The CDR3 is 15 residues long. Trimming cost V 5 bases and J 0 bases; bases outside gene matches: 4. Germline CDR1 reads SGHRS; CDR2 reads YFSETQ. CDR3 nucleotide sequence: TGCGCCAGCAGAACCGACAGGGCGAACACCGGGGAGCTGTTTTTT. Protein sequence: CASRTDRANTGELFF.

The chain links TRBV12-5 to TRBJ1-1, with TRBD1 matching 8 bases. Losses at the gene ends were 0 bases for V and 1 base for J; bases not matched to a gene: 4. Germline loops: CDR1 LGHNT, CDR2 FRNRAP. CDR3 size: 16 residues. CDR3 coding DNA: TGTGCTAGTGGTTTGGTTATGGGACAGGAGAACACTGAAGCTTTCTTT. This sequence encodes CASGLVMGQENTEAFF.

The V gene is TRBV11-3, the J gene TRBJ2-7; 7 nucleotides agree with TRBD1. The germline V gene encodes CDR1 SGHNT and CDR2 YENEEA. The V segment lost 4 bases and the J segment 6 bases; nucleotides outside the gene matches: 15. CDR3 length: 16 amino acids. CDR3 in amino acids: CASSYPGQRSYGEQYF. The CDR3 nucleotides are TGTGCCAGCAGCTACCCGGGACAGCGCTCGTACGGCGAGCAGTACTTC.

The rearrangement uses TRBV7-9 and TRBJ2-1, with 9 bases matching TRBD1. This CDR3 contains 14 residues. The ends lost 4 bases at V and 3 bases at J; junction bases unmatched: 1. CDR1 and CDR2 (germline): SEHNR, FQNEAQ (reference sequence). The CDR3 bases are TGTGCCAGCAGCTCGGGACAGGGCTACAATGAGCAGTTCTTC. Residues: CASSSGQGYNEQFF.

The chain is built from TRBV7-2 and TRBJ2-7; TRBD2 matches at 10 bases. There are 14 residues in the CDR3. The J segment lost 7 bases and the V segment lost 0 bases, leaving 3 bases of the junction unmatched. CDR1 and CDR2 from the germline V gene are SGHTA and FQGNSA. The CDR3 nucleotides are TGTGCCAGCAGCTTAGCCCTTAGCGGGGGGGAGCAGTACTTC. Its protein product is CASSLALSGGEQYF. Full variable domain (rest looked up from reference TRBV7-2 and TRBJ2-7): GAGVSQSPSNKVTEKGKDVELRCDPISGHTALYWYRQSLGQGLEFLIYFQGNSAPDKSGLPSDRFSAERTGGSVSTLTIQRTQQEDSAVYLCASSLALSGGEQYFGPGTRLTVT.

The gene calls are TRBV20-1 and TRBJ2-1; 9 positions match TRBD1. The V segment lost 6 bases and the J segment 1 base; nucleotides outside the gene matches: 7. This CDR3 has 15 residues. Germline loops: CDR1 DFQATT, CDR2 SNEGSKA (reference sequence). The DNA for the CDR3 is TGCAGTGCCAGTACCGGGACAGGGTCCTACAATGAGCAGTTCTTC. This codes for CSASTGTGSYNEQFF.